This entry lists 17 T cell receptor beta chains sequenced from one sample in a study of blood T cell repertoires in COVID-19. Sequencing used immunoSEQ multiplex PCR; TCRdb keeps in-frame clones, though not all of them. The table shows 170,000 or so clones, with approximately 81% occurring only once. The sequenced sample was peripheral blood. The receptor set was obtained from a man between 18 and 35 years old with active or convalescent COVID-19.

The chain carries TRBV6-2 or TRBV6-3 and TRBJ2-7, with 11 bases identical to TRBD2. This CDR3 region has 13 residues. Trimming took 5 bases from V and 6 from J; bases not matched to a gene: 3. CDR1 is MNHEY and CDR2 is SVGEGT in the germline V gene. CDR3 bases: TGTGCCAGCAGTCAGGGACTAGCGGTCGAGCAGTACTTC. This sequence encodes CASSQGLAVEQYF.

This clone was observed at least ten times. The V and J genes are TRBV4-1 and TRBJ1-2; TRBD1 might be the D (6 bases). Germline-derived CDR1 and CDR2 are MGHRA and YSYEKL. V gave up 3 bases and J gave up 1 base, with 21 bases separating them. This CDR3 region has 18 residues. The CDR3 DNA reads as TGCGCCAGCAGCCACCTACTCTTAAACCGGGACAATAACTATGGCTACACCTTC. Amino acids: CASSHLLLNRDNNYGYTF.

V is TRBV27 and J is TRBJ2-7, with unresolved D. The V gene lost 6 bases and the J gene lost 2 bases, with 11 bases spanning the gap. This CDR3 contains 13 residues. Germline V gives CDR1 MNHEY, CDR2 SMNVEV (reference sequence). In DNA form, the CDR3 reads TGTGCCAGCAGCCGAGACTGGGCCTACGAGCAGTACTTC. This sequence encodes CASSRDWAYEQYF.

This chain links TRBV30 with TRBJ1-2, with 8 positions matching TRBD1. Germline V gene sequence: CDR1 GTSNPN, CDR2 SVGIG (reference sequence). CDR3 length equals 15 residues. The V gene end was trimmed by 3 bases and the J gene end by 8 bases; junction bases not matched to a gene: 14. The chain's CDR3 is CAWSTRGRATSGYTF. The DNA for the CDR3 is TGTGCCTGGAGCACCAGGGGGCGGGCTACGTCCGGCTACACCTTC. Variable domain in full (rest from reference TRBV30 and TRBJ1-2): SQTIHQWPATLVQPVGSPLSLECTVEGTSNPNLYWYRQAAGRGLQLLFYSVGIGQISSEVPQNLSASRPQDRQFILSSKKLLLSDSGFYLCAWSTRGRATSGYTFGSGTRLTVV.

The chain carries TRBV7-2 and TRBJ2-7; no firm D call. Between the trimmed V and J ends, which lost 2 bases and 0 bases, there was a span of 8 bases. From germline, CDR1 is SGHTA and CDR2 FQGNSA. The CDR3 is 14 amino acids. The CDR3 loop is CASSLFLSSYEQYF. The CDR3 DNA reads as TGTGCCAGCAGCTTATTTCTTAGCTCCTACGAGCAGTACTTC.

The rearrangement uses TRBV14 and TRBJ2-2, with D uncertain. CDR3 size: 16 residues. V lost 1 base and J lost 2, with 11 bases in between. Germline loops: CDR1 SGHDN, CDR2 FVKESK. For the CDR3, the DNA is TGTGCCAGCAGCCAAGCGGCAGACACTAACACCGGGGAGCTGTTTTTT. It codes for CASSQAADTNTGELFF.

This chain links TRBV4-2 with TRBJ2-7, with TRBD2 matching 12 bases. Losses at the gene ends were 5 bases for V and 2 bases for J; bases not matched to a gene: 4. CDR1 LGHNA and CDR2 YNFKEQ come from the germline V gene. The length of the CDR3 is 15 residues. This CDR3 is CASSKRTSGTYEQYF. In nucleotides, the CDR3 is TGTGCCAGCAGCAAACGGACTAGCGGGACCTACGAGCAGTACTTC.

This sequence joins TRBV5-4 and TRBJ1-1; D possibly corresponds to TRBD1 (5 bases). The CDR3 consists of 14 residues. The germline gives CDR1 SGHNT, CDR2 YYREEE (reference sequence). Trimming removed 0 bases at V and 4 bases at J, with 10 bases between. The CDR3 is CASSLGGLGTEAFF. The CDR3 bases are TGTGCCAGCAGCTTGGGGGGCTTGGGCACTGAAGCTTTCTTT.

The V call is TRBV7-9, the J call TRBJ2-5; no reliable D call. Trimming cost V 5 bases and J 5 bases, with 12 bases left between them. The CDR3 runs 13 residues. The germline V gene encodes CDR1 SEHNR and CDR2 FQNEAQ (reference sequence). The CDR3: CASSPRGPETQYF. The CDR3 region has the DNA TGTGCCAGCAGCCCCCGCGGCCCCGAGACCCAGTACTTC.

The chain links TRBV25-1 to TRBJ1-4; D is undetermined. Trimming removed 0 bases from V and 8 bases from J, with 13 bases in between. The length of the CDR3 is 15 residues. Germline V gene lookup returns CDR1 MGHDK and CDR2 SYGVNS. The CDR3 reads CASSEYGGSGEKLFF. The CDR3 region has the DNA TGTGCCAGCAGTGAATACGGAGGGTCGGGGGAAAAACTGTTTTTT.

This sequence joins TRBV5-6 and TRBJ2-7; TRBD1 agrees at 7 bases. The CDR3 totals 14 residues. Germline CDR1 is SGHDT and CDR2 is YYEEEE. The V gene end was trimmed by 4 bases and the J gene end by 4 bases; junction bases not matched to a gene: 8. The DNA of the CDR3 is TGTGCCAGCAGCCTACTGGGACAGAATTACGAGCAGTACTTC. This gives the protein CASSLLGQNYEQYF. Looking up the rest from reference TRBV5-6 and TRBJ2-7 gives the full variable domain: DAGVTQSPTHLIKTRGQQVTLRCSPKSGHDTVSWYQQALGQGPQFIFQYYEEEERQRGNFPDRFSGHQFPNYSSELNVNALLLGDSALYLCASSLLGQNYEQYFGPGTRLTVT.

This chain links TRBV28 with TRBJ2-7, with 11 nucleotides matching TRBD2. Germline values: CDR1 MDHEN, CDR2 SYDVKM. This CDR3 comprises 15 residues. Unmatched junction bases numbered 5, after V lost 4 bases and J lost 3 bases. The chain's CDR3 is CASSSPLAGVYEQYF. DNA for the CDR3: TGTGCCAGCAGTTCTCCACTAGCGGGAGTCTACGAGCAGTACTTC.

CDR3: CASSLTLGLAGAKNEQYF. The DNA of the CDR3 is TGTGCCAGCAGCTTAACCCTCGGACTAGCGGGAGCTAAGAACGAGCAGTACTTC. V is TRBV7-3 and J is TRBJ2-7, with 13 bases fitting TRBD2. The V and J ends lost 0 bases and 5 bases, in that order; junction bases with no gene match: 10. Germline V CDR1 and CDR2: SGHTA, FQGTGA. This CDR3 is built from 18 residues.

The J gene is TRBJ2-5, the V gene TRBV9; TRBD2 matches 10 bases. V was clipped by 4 bases and J by 3 bases; unmatched bases: 6. The CDR3 spans 15 residues. Germline V gene lookup returns CDR1 SGDLS and CDR2 YYNGEE. The CDR3 DNA is TGTGCCAGCAGCACCACTAGCGGGAAAAAAGAGACCCAGTACTTC. This gives the protein CASSTTSGKKETQYF.

About this clone: Other DNA sequences in this specimen translate into the identical CDR3. The V and J genes are TRBV3-1 (or the pseudogene TRBV3-2) and TRBJ1-6; D is undetermined. V dropped 0 bases and J dropped 7 bases, with 4 bases sitting between them. This CDR3 is 13 amino acids long. Germline V lookup: CDR1 LGHDT, CDR2 YNNKEL (reference sequence). Here the CDR3 reads CASSQDLNSPLHF. The CDR3 nucleotides are TGTGCCAGCAGCCAAGATCTCAATTCACCCCTCCACTTT.

The chain uses TRBV6-5 and TRBJ2-7; unclear D gene. This CDR3 contains 11 residues. Trimming stripped 5 bases from V and 4 bases from J, with 6 bases between. Germline V gene sequence: CDR1 MNHEY, CDR2 SVGAGI. CDR3 region: CASSPRYEQYF. The CDR3 bases are TGTGCCAGCAGTCCCCGGTACGAGCAGTACTTC.

The rearrangement joins TRBV6-1 to TRBJ2-7; 7 nucleotides line up with TRBD2. CDR3 length equals 16 residues. Germline values: CDR1 MNHNS, CDR2 SASEGT. V trimming: 2 bases; J trimming: 4 bases; junction bases outside the gene matches: 11. CDR3 nucleotides: TGTGCCAGCAGTGAATGGGGGAGGGTATCCCGGTACGAGCAGTACTTC. Translated: CASSEWGRVSRYEQYF.